The T cell receptor (beta chain) under discussion was sequenced for a study of OX40 agonist ivuxolimab in advanced cancers. In the study overall: Ivuxolimab, an agonistic anti-OX40 (CD134) antibody, was given to patients. Three patients, one with hepatocellular carcinoma and two with cutaneous melanoma, responded partially. Study-wide results and caveats: In CD8+ T cells, expanded clones were on average more numerous than in CD4+.

The CDR3 loop spans 17 amino acids. Trimming shortened V by 4 bases and J by 0 bases, and 19 bases separated the two germline ends. Germline CDR1 reads SGDLS; CDR2 reads YYNGEE. In regard to this clone: The antigen remains undetermined.

Measured with immunoSEQ multiplex PCR; TCRdb has only the in-frame clones, and not every one. The sample holds 65,000 to 70,000 clones; about three quarters are singletons and the top ten take 1.5% to 2%. Patients with a history of autoimmune disease or on systemic immunosuppression were excluded. The input for sequencing was CD4+ or CD8+ T cells sorted from blood, taken in a trial of the OX40 agonist ivuxolimab. This sequence originates from an adult with an advanced solid tumor such as melanoma, head and neck, liver or kidney cancer. The gene calls are TRBV9 and TRBJ1-1; D is perhaps TRBD1 (5 bases). The CDR3 sequence is CASSPQVGGAVNTEAFF. The CDR3 nucleotides are TGTGCCAGCAGCCCACAGGTCGGCGGGGCGGTGAACACTGAAGCTTTCTTT.